The 2 T cell receptor beta chains below come from one sample, sequenced in a study of cytomegalovirus exposure and HLA in healthy donors. PCR amplification relied on 60 Vbeta primers (plus 13 Jbeta primers). Profiled with immunoSEQ multiplex PCR; TCRdb holds only in-frame clones, not every one. The table has 95,000 to 150,000 clones, around three quarters seen once; the top ten hold 1.2%. The sequenced material came from PBMCs. The origin of the receptors is a female donor in good health and CMV-seronegative.

J is TRBJ2-2 and V is TRBV28, with D maybe TRBD2 (5 bases). This CDR3 has 18 residues. V lost 4 bases, J lost 4 bases, and 22 bases lay in between. CDR1 is MDHEN and CDR2 is SYDVKM in the germline V gene. CDR3 nucleotide sequence: TGTGCCAGCAGTTCTCCCTCGGGGTGGGGTTCGGGCACCGGGGAGCTGTTTTTT. Translation gives CASSSPSGWGSGTGELFF.

This chain connects TRBV5-5 to TRBJ1-1; D not certain. CDR1 is SGHKS and CDR2 is YYEKEE in the germline V gene (reference sequence). The CDR3 length is 14 residues. The ends were cut back, 0 bases at V and 2 bases at J, with 8 bases in the middle. The CDR3 sequence: CASSLVLLNTEAFF. The CDR3 DNA is TGTGCCAGCAGCTTGGTACTTTTAAACACTGAAGCTTTCTTT.